This entry concerns a single TCR beta chain. Its antigen is undetermined. This CDR3 spans 13 amino acids. V lost 4 bases, J lost 6 bases, and 4 bases stayed unmatched. Germline V lookup: CDR1 SNHLY, CDR2 FYNNEI. The protocol was immunoSEQ multiplex PCR, while the TCRdb copy is restricted to in-frame clones and leaves out a portion. The data contain roughly 74,000 clones, approximately 85% of them seen just once; the ten biggest clones take up around 2%. The data originate from a study of a mutant IDH1 vaccine in newly diagnosed glioma. Study-level information: Each patient was administered eight vaccinations, scheduled in weeks 1, 3, 5, 7, 11, 15, 19 and 23. Whole-study findings and limits: Pseudoprogression apparently tracked independently of changes in top peripheral T cell clonotypes. Of all patients, about 93% showed vaccine-induced immune responses.

Time point described: week 23, last vaccination. A single vaccine dose contained 300 ug of mutant IDH1 20-mer peptide, and topical imiquimod was used with it. The clonotype comes from a man aged 30 to 39 with glioma. Some clones in this sample may be carry-over from other donors' samples. V usage is TRBV2 and J usage is TRBJ2-3, with 7 bases fitting TRBD1. The sample here was PBMCs, taken from a glioma patient whose treatment included an IDH1 peptide vaccine. The CDR3 sequence is CASSGQGSDTQYF. The CDR3 nucleotides are TGTGCCAGCAGTGGACAGGGATCGGATACGCAGTATTTT.